Listed below are T cell receptor beta chains from one sample, sequenced in a study of monozygotic twins with inflammatory bowel disease. From the 5' RACE reads, TCRdb lists one entry per CDR3 protein and no DNA. This sample carries some 210,000 distinct CDR3 sequences, with approximately 1.6% going to the ten biggest clones. The sample consisted of blood. The receptors come from a human donor with ulcerative colitis or Crohn's disease, or a healthy co-twin of an affected twin (not recorded which). The CDR3 runs from the conserved cysteine through the conserved F or W.

V	J	CDR3
TRBV20-1	TRBJ1-5	CSAGGRNSNQPQHF
TRBV11-2	TRBJ1-1	CASSRTGRGLGEEAFF
TRBV5-1	TRBJ1-1	CASRLENTEAFF
TRBV12-3/TRBV12-4	TRBJ2-1	CASRNRLTADSYNEQFF
TRBV28	TRBJ1-2	CASSFQGLSYGYTF
TRBV5-5	TRBJ2-7	CASSPVWGQSAYEQYF
TRBV2	TRBJ2-3	CASSQGGRGAEDTQYF
TRBV20-1	TRBJ2-2	CSASRDRGFRELFF
TRBV10-3	TRBJ1-1	CAIGPRRDTEAFF
TRBV6-6	TRBJ1-5	CASSQDFQPQHF
TRBV15	TRBJ2-3	CATSRDTRTDTQYF
TRBV7-9	TRBJ1-1	CASSRKETGSTEAFF
TRBV5-1	TRBJ1-2	CASSYQTGRSNYGYTF
TRBV4-2	TRBJ1-3	CASSQAHRDGGEGNTIYF
TRBV10-3	TRBJ2-5	CAISDLQGVGETQYF
TRBV5-1	TRBJ2-7	CASSFEGAGQYF
TRBV5-1	TRBJ2-1	CASSLTYGTGAYNEQFF
TRBV6-1	TRBJ2-5	CASSPGLAKYQETQYF
TRBV20-1	TRBJ2-1	CSASRRGGQSSYNEQFF
TRBV5-1	TRBJ1-2	CASSGGMAGGQFYGYTF
TRBV20-1	TRBJ2-1	CSATASLSYNEQFF
TRBV5-1	TRBJ2-2	CASSSPPTGVTGELFF
TRBV5-1	TRBJ1-1	CASSLNPGQGTAEAFF
TRBV29-1	TRBJ1-3	CSVEEDTRGNTIYF
TRBV5-1	TRBJ2-3	CASSLAGVPDTQYF
TRBV29-1	TRBJ2-2	CSTLGNTGELFF
TRBV5-1	TRBJ2-1	CASSGPTRHNEQFF
TRBV29-1	TRBJ2-7	CSVAPGQALYEQYF
TRBV20-1	TRBJ2-2	CSARDLASGENTGELFF
TRBV12-3/TRBV12-4	TRBJ1-2	CASSSQGRGAPGYGYTF
TRBV18	TRBJ1-5	CASSPGTGTSQPQHF
TRBV5-1	TRBJ2-3	CASSFGRGTDTQYF
TRBV12-5	TRBJ2-3	CASGSTWTTDTQYF
TRBV5-6	TRBJ2-7	CASSTWPRLGEQYF
TRBV2	TRBJ2-5	CASIPGLAGVWYF